This is a list of T cell receptor beta chains from one sample in a study of cytomegalovirus exposure and HLA in healthy donors. The repertoire was sequenced with immunoSEQ multiplex PCR; TCRdb's copy has only in-frame clones and lacks some. The table records tens of thousands of clones, roughly 86% of them present only once. The source material was PBMCs. These receptors originate from a young woman in good health and CMV-seropositive. Both conserved end residues are part of each CDR3. D genes are given only for firm matches. For some rows the clone size is stated as once, few or many, or as a class when expanded; others skip it.

v_gene: TRBV4-1
d_gene: NA
abundance: NA
j_gene: TRBJ1-2
CDR3nt: TGCGCCAGCAGCCAAGCACCGCCAGGAATGTTACCTAACTATGGCTACACCTTC
CDR3aa: CASSQAPPGMLPNYGYTF

v_gene: TRBV10-3
d_gene: TRBD1
abundance: NA
j_gene: TRBJ2-7
CDR3nt: TGTGCCATCAGTGGGTGGACAGGGACCTACGAGCAGTACTTC
CDR3aa: CAISGWTGTYEQYF

v_gene: TRBV6-6
d_gene: NA
abundance: NA
j_gene: TRBJ1-6
CDR3nt: TGTGCCAGCACCAACAGGGTTTGGAATTCACCCCTCCACTTT
CDR3aa: CASTNRVWNSPLHF

v_gene: TRBV28
d_gene: NA
abundance: NA
j_gene: TRBJ2-1
CDR3nt: TGTGCCAGCAGTCCTAACTCGGGGGTCGCCTACAATGAGCAGTTCTTC
CDR3aa: CASSPNSGVAYNEQFF

v_gene: TRBV7-3
d_gene: NA
abundance: once
j_gene: TRBJ2-6
CDR3nt: TGTGCCAGCAGCTCAGGGCCCCCTGGGGCCAACGTCCTGACTTTC
CDR3aa: CASSSGPPGANVLTF

v_gene: TRBV5-6
d_gene: TRBD1
abundance: NA
j_gene: TRBJ2-5
CDR3nt: TGTGCCAGCAGCTATGGGACAGGGTCAGAGACCCAGTACTTC
CDR3aa: CASSYGTGSETQYF

v_gene: TRBV7-9
d_gene: TRBD1
abundance: NA
j_gene: TRBJ2-1
CDR3nt: TGTGCCAGCAGCTCTCCGGGACAGGGAGCCTACAATGAGCAGTTCTTC
CDR3aa: CASSSPGQGAYNEQFF

v_gene: TRBV5-4
d_gene: NA
abundance: NA
j_gene: TRBJ2-5
CDR3nt: TGTGCCAGCAGCTTGCAGGGGAGCGGCGAGACCCAGTACTTC
CDR3aa: CASSLQGSGETQYF

v_gene: TRBV21-1
d_gene: NA
abundance: few
j_gene: TRBJ1-3
CDR3nt: TGTGCCAGCAGCCATATAAACTCCAGGGGGAAGGTCTCTGGAAACACCATATATTTT
CDR3aa: CASSHINSRGKVSGNTIYF

v_gene: TRBV15
d_gene: TRBD2
abundance: NA
j_gene: TRBJ2-5
CDR3nt: TGTGCCACCACATTAGCGGGAGGGCCCGAGACCCAGTACTTC
CDR3aa: CATTLAGGPETQYF

v_gene: TRBV5-4
d_gene: TRBD2
abundance: NA
j_gene: TRBJ2-1
CDR3nt: TGTGCCAGCAGCTTTTATACTGGACTAGCGGGAGGGAGGACGCAGTTCTTC
CDR3aa: CASSFYTGLAGGRTQFF

v_gene: TRBV9
d_gene: TRBD2
abundance: NA
j_gene: TRBJ2-7
CDR3nt: TGTGCCAGCAGCGTAGGGTCTAGCGGTTCCTACGAGCAGTACTTC
CDR3aa: CASSVGSSGSYEQYF

v_gene: TRBV15
d_gene: NA
abundance: NA
j_gene: TRBJ1-2
CDR3nt: TGTGCCACCAGCCCGGTTACAGGGTTGTATGGCTACACCTTC
CDR3aa: CATSPVTGLYGYTF

v_gene: TRBV2
d_gene: TRBD1
abundance: NA
j_gene: TRBJ1-5
CDR3nt: TGTGCCAGCAGTTCTGACAGGGGAAATCAGCCCCAGCATTTT
CDR3aa: CASSSDRGNQPQHF

v_gene: TRBV19
d_gene: TRBD1
abundance: NA
j_gene: TRBJ2-1
CDR3nt: TGTGCCAGTAGTACGATAGAGGGGGACAGGGGTGAGCAGTTCTTC
CDR3aa: CASSTIEGDRGEQFF

v_gene: TRBV9
d_gene: NA
abundance: NA
j_gene: TRBJ2-5
CDR3nt: TGTGCCAGCAGAAGAGGGGACTGGCAAGAGACCCAGTACTTC
CDR3aa: CASRRGDWQETQYF

v_gene: TRBV6-5
d_gene: NA
abundance: NA
j_gene: TRBJ1-2
CDR3nt: TGTGCCAGCAGTTACCAGTCCTCGCTCCCCTATGGCTACACCTTC
CDR3aa: CASSYQSSLPYGYTF

v_gene: TRBV7-9
d_gene: TRBD1
abundance: NA
j_gene: TRBJ2-7
CDR3nt: TGTGCCAGCAGCGTAAAGCCGGTAGGACAGGGGGGGGCCTACGAGCAGTACTTC
CDR3aa: CASSVKPVGQGGAYEQYF

v_gene: TRBV12-5
d_gene: NA
abundance: NA
j_gene: TRBJ1-5
CDR3nt: TGTGCTAGTGGCTTGATAGGGGTCGATAGCAATCAGCCCCAGCATTTT
CDR3aa: CASGLIGVDSNQPQHF

v_gene: TRBV4-1
d_gene: TRBD1
abundance: NA
j_gene: TRBJ1-2
CDR3nt: TGCGCCAGCAGCCAAGTAATCGGCCGGACAGGGGGTAACTATGGCTACACCTTC
CDR3aa: CASSQVIGRTGGNYGYTF

v_gene: TRBV25-1
d_gene: NA
abundance: medium-sized
j_gene: TRBJ1-5
CDR3nt: TGTGCCAGCAGCGAAAAACAGGGTACTCAGCCCCAGCATTTT
CDR3aa: CASSEKQGTQPQHF

v_gene: TRBV18
d_gene: NA
abundance: NA
j_gene: TRBJ1-2
CDR3nt: TGTGCCAGCTCACGAACGACTACCACCGGTGGCTACACCTTC
CDR3aa: CASSRTTTTGGYTF

v_gene: TRBV5-4
d_gene: NA
abundance: NA
j_gene: TRBJ1-5
CDR3nt: TGTGCCAGCAGCCTAGGTAGCAATCAGCCCCAGCATTTT
CDR3aa: CASSLGSNQPQHF

v_gene: TRBV5-1
d_gene: TRBD2
abundance: few
j_gene: TRBJ2-5
CDR3nt: TGCGCCAGCAGCTCTGTAGCGGGCCTTCAAGAGACCCAGTACTTC
CDR3aa: CASSSVAGLQETQYF

v_gene: TRBV15
d_gene: TRBD1
abundance: NA
j_gene: TRBJ2-2
CDR3nt: TGTGCCACCAGCAGAGAACAGGGGGCGAACACCGGGGAGCTGTTTTTT
CDR3aa: CATSREQGANTGELFF

v_gene: TRBV7-9
d_gene: NA
abundance: NA
j_gene: TRBJ1-2
CDR3nt: TGTGCCAGCAGCTGGGCCGGTTACATCCCCTCCTATGGCTACACCTTC
CDR3aa: CASSWAGYIPSYGYTF

v_gene: TRBV4-1
d_gene: TRBD1
abundance: few
j_gene: TRBJ1-6
CDR3nt: TGCGCCAGCAGCCCAGGACAGGGTGCGGATTCACCCCTCCACTTT
CDR3aa: CASSPGQGADSPLHF

v_gene: TRBV2
d_gene: NA
abundance: NA
j_gene: TRBJ2-3
CDR3nt: TGTGCCAGCAGTGATTGGCGGAGCACAGATACGCAGTATTTT
CDR3aa: CASSDWRSTDTQYF

v_gene: TRBV5-1
d_gene: TRBD2
abundance: NA
j_gene: TRBJ2-7
CDR3nt: TGCGCCAGCAGGACTAGCGGGAGCTACGAGCAGTACTTC
CDR3aa: CASRTSGSYEQYF

v_gene: TRBV6-5
d_gene: TRBD1
abundance: once
j_gene: TRBJ2-7
CDR3nt: TGTGCCAGCAGTTACGACAGGGGCCACTCCTACGAGCAGTACTTC
CDR3aa: CASSYDRGHSYEQYF

v_gene: TRBV6-5
d_gene: NA
abundance: many
j_gene: TRBJ1-4
CDR3nt: TGTGCCAGCAGCCCACGACCGACCGGGGAGGAAAAACTGTTTTTT
CDR3aa: CASSPRPTGEEKLFF

v_gene: TRBV7-2
d_gene: NA
abundance: NA
j_gene: TRBJ2-1
CDR3nt: TGTGCCAGCAGCTTATCTCCGGGATTAGGGTCGGACAATGAGCAGTTCTTC
CDR3aa: CASSLSPGLGSDNEQFF

v_gene: TRBV11-2
d_gene: NA
abundance: few
j_gene: TRBJ1-1
CDR3nt: TGTGCCAGCAGCTTGGGTTTCGGGGGAGCTTTCTTT
CDR3aa: CASSLGFGGAFF

v_gene: TRBV5-6
d_gene: TRBD1
abundance: NA
j_gene: TRBJ2-7
CDR3nt: TGTGCCAGCAGCTTGGCCAAACGGGACAGGGTCTACGAGCAGTACTTC
CDR3aa: CASSLAKRDRVYEQYF

v_gene: TRBV7-9
d_gene: NA
abundance: NA
j_gene: TRBJ1-4
CDR3nt: TGTGCCAGCAGCTTAGGAGGAATTAATGAAAAACTGTTTTTT
CDR3aa: CASSLGGINEKLFF

v_gene: TRBV4-1
d_gene: TRBD2
abundance: NA
j_gene: TRBJ2-4
CDR3nt: TGCGCCAGCAGCCAAGAACGAGGTCGGATAGCGGGAGCAGAGCCAAGAAACATTCAGTACTTC
CDR3aa: CASSQERGRIAGAEPRNIQYF

v_gene: TRBV7-5
d_gene: NA
abundance: once
j_gene: TRBJ1-6
CDR3nt: TGTGCCAGAAGCCAAGCGGCAGGCGCTGGGTGCCCCCTCCACTTT
CDR3aa: CARSQAAGAGCPLHF

v_gene: TRBV28
d_gene: TRBD2
abundance: NA
j_gene: TRBJ2-5
CDR3nt: TGTGCCAGCAGTTTGACCCTGGCGGGAGAGTCGAAAGAGACCCAGTACTTC
CDR3aa: CASSLTLAGESKETQYF

v_gene: TRBV4-1
d_gene: NA
abundance: NA
j_gene: TRBJ2-1
CDR3nt: TGCGCCAGCAGCCAAGACCTTGGAGGTGTTGTTGAGCAGTTCTTC
CDR3aa: CASSQDLGGVVEQFF

v_gene: TRBV9
d_gene: NA
abundance: NA
j_gene: TRBJ1-2
CDR3nt: TGTGCCAGCAGCGGTCGAGGACAGCGGTATGGCTACACCTTC
CDR3aa: CASSGRGQRYGYTF

v_gene: TRBV6-1
d_gene: TRBD1
abundance: NA
j_gene: TRBJ1-4
CDR3nt: TGTGCCAGCAGTGACACAGGGGGCTTTGAAAAACTGTTTTTT
CDR3aa: CASSDTGGFEKLFF

v_gene: TRBV7-8
d_gene: TRBD1
abundance: NA
j_gene: TRBJ1-3
CDR3nt: TGTGCCAGCAGCATGCAGGGGGCGCGTGGAAACACCATATATTTT
CDR3aa: CASSMQGARGNTIYF

v_gene: TRBV14
d_gene: TRBD2
abundance: NA
j_gene: TRBJ2-2
CDR3nt: TGTGCCAGCAGCCAAGTCAGCGGGGTGAGGACCGGGGAGCTGTTTTTT
CDR3aa: CASSQVSGVRTGELFF

v_gene: TRBV5-1
d_gene: NA
abundance: NA
j_gene: TRBJ2-7
CDR3nt: TGCGCCAGCAGCTTGTATACAGGCGCCTTTACGGAGCAGTACTTC
CDR3aa: CASSLYTGAFTEQYF

v_gene: TRBV9
d_gene: NA
abundance: NA
j_gene: TRBJ2-1
CDR3nt: TGTGCCAGCCAGGGTCGAGGCCCTTCATACAATGAGCAGTTCTTC
CDR3aa: CASQGRGPSYNEQFF

v_gene: TRBV11-2
d_gene: TRBD1
abundance: NA
j_gene: TRBJ1-6
CDR3nt: TGTGCCAGCCGGAGGACAGGGGGTAATTCACCCCTCCACTTT
CDR3aa: CASRRTGGNSPLHF

v_gene: TRBV29-1
d_gene: TRBD1
abundance: NA
j_gene: TRBJ2-7
CDR3nt: TGCAGCGTTGGGGGACAGTTTTACTACGAGCAGTACTTC
CDR3aa: CSVGGQFYYEQYF

v_gene: TRBV6-1
d_gene: NA
abundance: NA
j_gene: TRBJ1-1
CDR3nt: TGTGCCACCAAAAAGGGGGTAGAAGCTTTCTTT
CDR3aa: CATKKGVEAFF

v_gene: TRBV7-9
d_gene: NA
abundance: NA
j_gene: TRBJ2-2
CDR3nt: TGTGCCAGCAGTCATAGCTCAGGGTATCGCGACACCGGGGAGCTGTTTTTT
CDR3aa: CASSHSSGYRDTGELFF

v_gene: TRBV28
d_gene: NA
abundance: NA
j_gene: TRBJ2-5
CDR3nt: TGTGCCAGCAGCCGACCGGAGGGGAGTAGGGAGACCCAGTACTTC
CDR3aa: CASSRPEGSRETQYF

v_gene: TRBV7-6
d_gene: TRBD2
abundance: NA
j_gene: TRBJ2-2
CDR3nt: TGTGCCAGCAGCCCCGGGGGGAAGACCGGGGAGCTGTTTTTT
CDR3aa: CASSPGGKTGELFF

v_gene: TRBV7-9
d_gene: TRBD1
abundance: NA
j_gene: TRBJ2-7
CDR3nt: TGTGCCAGCAGCCCTCGACAGGGTCGCGAGCAGTACTTC
CDR3aa: CASSPRQGREQYF

v_gene: TRBV2
d_gene: NA
abundance: NA
j_gene: TRBJ1-5
CDR3nt: TGTGCCAGCAGTGAAGACCTAGCATATCAGCCCCAGCATTTT
CDR3aa: CASSEDLAYQPQHF

v_gene: TRBV6-1
d_gene: TRBD2
abundance: NA
j_gene: TRBJ2-1
CDR3nt: TGTGCCAGCAGTGATACTTTCAGCGGGAGGGCGAAAAATGAGCAGTTCTTC
CDR3aa: CASSDTFSGRAKNEQFF

v_gene: TRBV27
d_gene: NA
abundance: NA
j_gene: TRBJ1-2
CDR3nt: TGTGCCAGCAGTTTATCGGGGACATTTGGTTTAGGCTACACCTTC
CDR3aa: CASSLSGTFGLGYTF